The rows below give T cell receptor beta chains drawn from one sample of a study of T cell responses to AZD1222 COVID-19 vaccine. Data came from immunoSEQ multiplex PCR; TCRdb stores just in-frame clones and leaves some out. The repertoire holds about 150,000 clones, with 90% to 95% as singletons. The sample was peripheral blood, taken 28 days after the second AZD1222 dose. Source of these receptors: an adult who received the AZD1222 COVID-19 vaccine. Each CDR3 is given with its conserved first and last residue. D genes are given only for firm matches. Clone size is given for some rows only: seen once, a few or many times, or a class if the clone is expanded.

clone_size	v_call	d_call	j_call	cdr3_aa	cdr3_nt
NA	TRBV19	NA	TRBJ1-2	CASSISGGAIQGYTF	TGTGCCAGTAGTATCTCGGGGGGCGCGATTCAGGGCTACACCTTC
NA	TRBV4-1	NA	TRBJ2-7	CASSLQDGYYEQYF	TGCGCCAGCAGCCTTCAGGACGGATACTACGAGCAGTACTTC
NA	TRBV3-1/TRBV3-2	NA	TRBJ1-5	CASSQGNPNQPQHF	TGTGCCAGCAGCCAAGGGAATCCCAATCAGCCCCAGCATTTT
NA	TRBV29-1	NA	TRBJ2-3	CSVEGQGGDTQYF	TGCAGCGTTGAAGGTCAGGGCGGGGATACGCAGTATTTT
NA	TRBV6-5	TRBD1	TRBJ1-2	CASSYRRGQGNYGYTF	TGTGCCAGCAGTTACCGGAGAGGACAGGGAAACTATGGCTACACCTTC
few	TRBV24-1	NA	TRBJ1-5	CATRSAGRNQPQHF	TGTGCCACCCGGAGCGCAGGGAGAAATCAGCCCCAGCATTTT
NA	TRBV27	NA	TRBJ2-1	CASSLLPVYNEQFF	TGTGCCAGCAGTTTATTGCCAGTCTACAATGAGCAGTTCTTC
NA	TRBV19	TRBD1	TRBJ2-7	CASSTPGQTSSYEQYF	TGTGCCAGTAGTACCCCGGGACAGACGAGCTCCTACGAGCAGTACTTC
NA	TRBV12-3/TRBV12-4	TRBD1	TRBJ1-5	CASAGQGYQPQHF	TGTGCCAGCGCGGGACAGGGTTATCAGCCCCAGCATTTT
NA	TRBV4-1	NA	TRBJ2-7	CASSQEPAYEQYF	TGCGCCAGCAGCCAAGAACCCGCCTACGAGCAGTACTTC
once	TRBV7-6	NA	TRBJ2-1	CASSFYVEGNEQFF	TGTGCCAGCAGCTTTTATGTAGAAGGGAATGAGCAGTTCTTC
NA	TRBV7-7	TRBD2	TRBJ2-7	CASSLDLAGPYEQYF	TGTGCTAGCAGCTTAGACCTAGCGGGTCCCTACGAGCAGTACTTC
NA	TRBV9	NA	TRBJ2-3	CASSVEFWTDTQYF	TGTGCCAGCAGCGTAGAGTTCTGGACAGATACGCAGTATTTT
NA	TRBV12-3/TRBV12-4	NA	TRBJ2-7	CASSFNYHYEQYF	TGTGCCAGCAGTTTCAACTACCATTACGAGCAGTACTTC
NA	TRBV19	NA	TRBJ1-1	CASSMIAANTEAFF	TGTGCCAGTAGTATGATAGCAGCGAACACTGAAGCTTTCTTT
once	TRBV24-1	NA	TRBJ2-1	CATSEGGGRDNEQFF	TGTGCCACCAGTGAAGGGGGGGGTCGGGACAATGAGCAGTTCTTC
NA	TRBV5-1	NA	TRBJ2-7	CASSLLAGAADSYEQYF	TGCGCCAGCTCCCTCTTGGCGGGCGCGGCAGACTCCTACGAGCAGTACTTC
few	TRBV2	NA	TRBJ1-2	CAHRVPNYGYTF	TGTGCCCACCGGGTTCCTAACTATGGCTACACCTTC
NA	TRBV10-3	TRBD2	TRBJ2-3	CAISAPTSGSTDTQYF	TGTGCCATCAGTGCCCCGACTAGCGGGAGCACAGATACGCAGTATTTT
NA	TRBV11-3	NA	TRBJ2-7	CASSFGDYEQYF	TGTGCCAGCAGCTTTGGAGACTACGAGCAGTACTTC
NA	TRBV6-5	NA	TRBJ2-1	CASSAARVEFF	TGTGCCAGCAGCGCGGCCAGGGTTGAGTTCTTC
NA	TRBV14	NA	TRBJ1-2	CASSQDFDPWRGGGYTF	TGTGCCAGCAGCCAAGACTTCGACCCCTGGCGCGGTGGTGGCTACACCTTC
few	TRBV27	NA	TRBJ1-5	CASTPNGGVMDGNQPQHF	TGTGCCAGCACCCCTAACGGGGGGGTTATGGATGGCAATCAGCCCCAGCATTTT
NA	TRBV11-3	TRBD1	TRBJ2-7	CASSPGQLEFHEQYF	TGTGCCAGCAGCCCGGGACAGCTAGAGTTTCACGAGCAGTACTTC
NA	TRBV5-6	NA	TRBJ1-2	CASSLLGKEGYTF	TGTGCCAGCAGCTTGCTGGGTAAGGAGGGCTACACCTTC
few	TRBV7-2	NA	TRBJ1-2	CASSVQGFGYTF	TGTGCCAGCAGCGTCCAGGGTTTTGGCTACACCTTC
NA	TRBV6-6	NA	TRBJ2-5	CASSFLVEQETQYF	TGTGCCAGCAGTTTCTTAGTGGAACAAGAGACCCAGTACTTC
NA	TRBV11-3	TRBD2	TRBJ2-7	CASSSGYGGGPLYEQYF	TGTGCCAGCAGTTCGGGTTACGGGGGGGGCCCTCTCTACGAGCAGTACTTC
NA	TRBV7-6	NA	TRBJ1-1	CASSLAQGMNTEAFF	TGTGCCAGCAGCTTAGCACAGGGTATGAACACTGAAGCTTTCTTT
NA	TRBV2	NA	TRBJ1-1	CASATGGRNTEAFF	TGTGCCAGCGCCACGGGGGGGAGGAACACTGAAGCTTTCTTT
NA	TRBV27	NA	TRBJ2-2	CASSSSVNTGELFF	TGTGCCAGCAGTTCAAGTGTTAACACCGGGGAGCTGTTTTTT
NA	TRBV29-1	NA	TRBJ1-1	CSVSRGMDTEAFF	TGCAGCGTCAGTAGGGGGATGGACACTGAAGCTTTCTTT
NA	TRBV30	NA	TRBJ1-2	CAWSNRDRGYTF	TGTGCCTGGAGTAACAGGGATAGGGGCTACACCTTC
NA	TRBV12-5	NA	TRBJ2-1	CASAPEGAGFYNEQFF	TGTGCTAGTGCCCCGGAGGGCGCTGGCTTCTACAATGAGCAGTTCTTC
NA	TRBV18	NA	TRBJ1-2	CASSPPNRTGVEGYTF	TGTGCCAGCTCACCACCCAACCGGACCGGCGTCGAAGGCTACACCTTC
NA	TRBV10-2	TRBD1	TRBJ1-5	CASSNRDRISNQPQHF	TGCGCCAGCTCAAACCGGGACAGGATTAGCAATCAGCCCCAGCATTTT